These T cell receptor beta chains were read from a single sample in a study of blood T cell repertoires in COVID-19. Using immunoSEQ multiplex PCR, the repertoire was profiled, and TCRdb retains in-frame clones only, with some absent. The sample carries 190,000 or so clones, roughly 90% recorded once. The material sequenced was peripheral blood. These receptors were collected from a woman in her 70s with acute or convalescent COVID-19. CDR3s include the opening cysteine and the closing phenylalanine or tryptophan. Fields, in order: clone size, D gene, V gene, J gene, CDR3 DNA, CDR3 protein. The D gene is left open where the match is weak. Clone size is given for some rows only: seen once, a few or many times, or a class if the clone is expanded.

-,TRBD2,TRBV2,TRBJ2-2,TGTGCCAGCAGTGAGACTAGCGGTGTCTCCGGGGAGCTGTTTTTT,CASSETSGVSGELFF
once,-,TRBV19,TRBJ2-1,TGTGCCAGTAGTAATACCGGGGGCGGGGGTGGAAATGAGCAGTTCTTC,CASSNTGGGGGNEQFF
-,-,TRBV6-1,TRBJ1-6,TGTGCCAGCAGTGAGAGGGAAGTGAGCTCCTATAATTCACCCCTCCACTTT,CASSEREVSSYNSPLHF
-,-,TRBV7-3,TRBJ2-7,TGTGCCAGCAGCCCCCGGACGGCGGGATCCTACGAGCAGTACTTC,CASSPRTAGSYEQYF
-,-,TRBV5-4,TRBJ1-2,TGTGCCAGCAGCCCGGAGAGCCAGGGGAACTATGGCTACACCTTC,CASSPESQGNYGYTF
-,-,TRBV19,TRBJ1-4,TGTGCCAGTAGTACGTTCCCGGACAGTTTTGGAAAACTGTTTTTT,CASSTFPDSFGKLFF
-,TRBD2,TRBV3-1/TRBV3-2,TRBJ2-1,TGTGCCAGCAGCCAAGAGATGACTAGCGGGACTAGGGAGCAGTTCTTC,CASSQEMTSGTREQFF
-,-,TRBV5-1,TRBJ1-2,TGCGCCAGCAGCTTGGGACACGGGGTGGAATATGGCTACACCTTC,CASSLGHGVEYGYTF
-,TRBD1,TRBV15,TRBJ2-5,TGTGCCACCAGCAGGACAGGGGGCCTGGAGACCCAGTACTTC,CATSRTGGLETQYF
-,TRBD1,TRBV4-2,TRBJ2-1,TGTGCCAGCAGCCAGGGACAGAGGGTAGAAAAGCAGTTCTTC,CASSQGQRVEKQFF
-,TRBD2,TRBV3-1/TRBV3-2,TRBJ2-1,TGTGCCAGCAGGCGCGGGGGGAATGAGCAGTTCTTC,CASRRGGNEQFF
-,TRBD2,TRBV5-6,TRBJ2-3,TGTGCCAGCAGCCTCTCTAAACTAGCGGGAGTATCAGATACGCAGTATTTT,CASSLSKLAGVSDTQYF
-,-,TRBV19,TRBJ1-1,TGTGCCAGTAGTAAGGGAGAACTCTCAGGAACTGAAGCTTTCTTT,CASSKGELSGTEAFF
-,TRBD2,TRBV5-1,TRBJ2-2,TGCGCCAGCCTACTCTTAAGCGGGAGTTCCGGGGAGCTGTTTTTT,CASLLLSGSSGELFF
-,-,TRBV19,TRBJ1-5,TGTGCCAGTAGCCAGTCGGTGGGGGGGCGGAGGCAGCCCCAGCATTTT,CASSQSVGGRRQPQHF
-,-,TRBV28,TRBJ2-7,TGTGCCAGCAGCGCACCAACCAGGGTCGAGCAGTACTTC,CASSAPTRVEQYF
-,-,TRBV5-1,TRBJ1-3,TGCGCCAGCAGCCTGGGTCAGGACACCATATATTTT,CASSLGQDTIYF
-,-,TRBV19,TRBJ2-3,TGTGCCAGTAGTATAAACGGCGGGGCAGATACGCAGTATTTT,CASSINGGADTQYF
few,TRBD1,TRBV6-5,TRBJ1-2,TGTGCCATCAGGACAGGGAACTATGGCTACACCTTC,CAIRTGNYGYTF
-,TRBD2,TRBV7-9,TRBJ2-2,TGTGCCAGCAGCTTAGGAGCGGGAGGCCGCACCGGGGAGCTGTTTTTT,CASSLGAGGRTGELFF
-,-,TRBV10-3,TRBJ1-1,TGTGCCATCAGTGACCCAGGGCGATCCCGACCGGGACAAGATGGTAGGGAAGCTTTCTTT,CAISDPGRSRPGQDGREAFF
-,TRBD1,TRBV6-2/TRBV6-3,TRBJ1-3,TGTGCCAGCAGTCGTTCCCGGGACAGAGGGAACACCATATATTTT,CASSRSRDRGNTIYF
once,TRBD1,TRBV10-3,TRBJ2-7,TGTGCCATCAGTGACAGGACAGGGATTTTCTACGAGCAGTACTTC,CAISDRTGIFYEQYF
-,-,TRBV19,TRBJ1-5,TGTGCCAGTAGTATGATTACAGGATGGCAGCCCCAGCATTTT,CASSMITGWQPQHF
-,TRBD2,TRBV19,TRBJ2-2,TGTGCCAGTAGTATACCCAGCGGGGGAACTGGGGAGCTGTTTTTT,CASSIPSGGTGELFF
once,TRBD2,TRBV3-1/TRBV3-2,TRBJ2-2,TGTGCCAGCAGCCTACGGACTAGCGGGATGGGCGGGGAGCTGTTTTTT,CASSLRTSGMGGELFF
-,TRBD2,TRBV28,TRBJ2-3,TGTGCCACCCTTCAAGCGGGGGGGGTGGATACGCAGTATTTT,CATLQAGGVDTQYF
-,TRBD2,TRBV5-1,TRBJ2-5,TGCGCCAGCAGGGGTCTAGCGGGATCACCTCAAGAGACCCAGTACTTC,CASRGLAGSPQETQYF
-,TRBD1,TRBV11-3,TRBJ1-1,TGTGCCAGCAGCGCAGGGGGTACTGAAGCTTTCTTT,CASSAGGTEAFF
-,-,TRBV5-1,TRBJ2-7,TGCGCCAGCAGCTTGATCGCAGTTGCCTCCTACGAGCAGTACTTC,CASSLIAVASYEQYF
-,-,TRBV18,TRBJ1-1,TGTGCCAGCTCACCACCTCAGGGAAGCACTGAAGCTTTCTTT,CASSPPQGSTEAFF
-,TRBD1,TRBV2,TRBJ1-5,TGTGCCAGCAGTGAAGTGACAGGGTCAGGGCCCCAGCATTTT,CASSEVTGSGPQHF
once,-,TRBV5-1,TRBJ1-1,TGCGCCAGCAGCTTTTCGGAGACTGAAGCTTTCTTT,CASSFSETEAFF
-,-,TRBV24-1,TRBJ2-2,TGTGCCACCAGTGATCCCAGGGCGAACACCGGGGAGCTGTTTTTT,CATSDPRANTGELFF
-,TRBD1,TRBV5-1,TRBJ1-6,TGCGCCAGCAGCAACCAGGGGGAAAATTCACCCCTCCACTTT,CASSNQGENSPLHF
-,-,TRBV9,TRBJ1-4,TGTGCCAGCTTGGTCGTTGAGACGGACTTGGATGCAACTAATGAAAAACTGTTTTTT,CASLVVETDLDATNEKLFF
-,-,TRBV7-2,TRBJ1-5,TGTGCCAGCACCGATCCCCGGGGCAATCAGCCCCAGCATTTT,CASTDPRGNQPQHF
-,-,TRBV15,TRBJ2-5,TGTGCCACCAGCGGAGGCGGGGGACAGGTAGAGACCCAGTACTTC,CATSGGGGQVETQYF
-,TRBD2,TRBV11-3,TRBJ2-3,TGTGCCAGCAGCTCCGGGGATAGCGGGGCCACAGATACGCAGTATTTT,CASSSGDSGATDTQYF
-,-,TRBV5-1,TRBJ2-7,TGCGCCAGCAGCTTGGAGTTCGCAGGAGGCGAGCAGTACTTC,CASSLEFAGGEQYF
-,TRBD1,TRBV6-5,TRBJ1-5,TGTGCCAGCAGGACAGGGCAACGCAATCAGCCCCAGCATTTT,CASRTGQRNQPQHF
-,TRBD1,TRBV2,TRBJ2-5,TGTGCCAGCATGGGGACAGGAGGGGCAGAGACCCAGTACTTC,CASMGTGGAETQYF
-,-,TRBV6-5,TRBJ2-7,TGTGCCAGCAGTTCGGCAGTAGGAGCCTACGAGCAGTACTTC,CASSSAVGAYEQYF
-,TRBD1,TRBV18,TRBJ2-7,TGTGCCAGCTCACCACAGGGGGCCGGCGAGCAGTACTTC,CASSPQGAGEQYF
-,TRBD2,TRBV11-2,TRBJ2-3,TGTGCCAGCAGCTTTCAAGCGGGAGATGCGAATACGCAGTATTTT,CASSFQAGDANTQYF
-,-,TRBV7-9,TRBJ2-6,TGTGCCAGCAGCTTTGAGGGATTCTCTGGGGCCAACGTCCTGACTTTC,CASSFEGFSGANVLTF
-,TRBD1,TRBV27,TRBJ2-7,TGTGCCAGCAGTACAGGGACAGGGTTTTCCTACGAGCAGTACTTC,CASSTGTGFSYEQYF
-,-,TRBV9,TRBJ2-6,TGTGCCAGCAGCTTACAGGGTCCTGGGGCCAACGTCCTGACTTTC,CASSLQGPGANVLTF
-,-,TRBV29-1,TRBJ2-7,TGCAGCGTACAACAGGTTTTTGGGGTTCTCGAGCAGTACTTC,CSVQQVFGVLEQYF
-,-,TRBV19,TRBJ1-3,TGTGCCAGTAGTATGGGGGCGGCCGGAAACACCATATATTTT,CASSMGAAGNTIYF
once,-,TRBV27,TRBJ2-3,TGTGCCAGCAGTTCCTACCGGCTCGGGGATACGCAGTATTTT,CASSSYRLGDTQYF
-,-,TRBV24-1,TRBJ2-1,TGTGCCACCAGTGATCTGGCGGCCAGCTCCTACAATGAGCAGTTCTTC,CATSDLAASSYNEQFF
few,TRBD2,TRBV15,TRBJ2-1,TGTGCCACCAGCCTCCTACTAGCGGGGGTTGAGCAGTTCTTC,CATSLLLAGVEQFF
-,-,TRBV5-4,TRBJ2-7,TGTGCCAGCAGCTCCGTCTCCGGAGGTGGCGAGCAGTACTTC,CASSSVSGGGEQYF
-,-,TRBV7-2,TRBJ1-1,TGTGCCAGCAGCTCGATAAGGGGGACTGAAGCTTTCTTT,CASSSIRGTEAFF
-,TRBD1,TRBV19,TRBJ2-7,TGTGCCGCCGGACAGGGCCCCTACGAGCAGTACTTC,CAAGQGPYEQYF
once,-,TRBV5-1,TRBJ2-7,TGCGCCAGCAGCTTGGACAGTCGCTACGAGCAGTACTTC,CASSLDSRYEQYF